What follows is one T cell receptor beta chain and its context. The data were taken from a study of blood T cell repertoires in COVID-19. Assay: immunoSEQ multiplex PCR; the TCRdb copy retains only in-frame clones and omits some. Seen here are 95,000 to 150,000 clones, 82% observed once, and the top ten hold approximately 5%. The receptor was derived from a woman aged 70-85 years with acute or convalescent COVID-19. The sample consisted of peripheral blood.

The CDR3 DNA sequence: TGTGCCAGCAGCTTCGGGCGGGGGGGCGTTGCCTACAATGAGCAGTTCTTC. Translated, it gives CASSFGRGGVAYNEQFF. The chain couples TRBV7-6 to TRBJ2-1, with 9 bases aligning to TRBD2. CDR1 SGHVS and CDR2 FNYEAQ come from the germline V gene. This CDR3 comprises 17 residues. V lost 3 bases, J lost 2 bases, and 8 bases stayed unmatched. The full variable domain, with the rest looked up from reference TRBV7-6 and TRBJ2-1, is GAGVSQSPRYKVTKRGQDVALRCDPISGHVSLYWYRQALGQGPEFLTYFNYEAQQDKSGLPNDRFSAERPEGSISTLTIQRTEQRDSAMYRCASSFGRGGVAYNEQFFGPGTRLTVL.